This T cell receptor beta chain was recorded in a study of response to subunit inactivated influenza vaccine. V lost 1 base to trimming and J lost 4 bases, with 13 bases between them. Per the germline V gene, CDR1 is MNHNS and CDR2 is SASEGT. The CDR3 contains 16 residues. Study outcomes and limitations: Seasonal influenza vaccination, on each occasion, was suggested by the authors to recruit few new T cells.

Each CDR3 protein gets one entry after TCRdb re-called the RT-PCR reads with MiXCR. The data show roughly 710,000 distinct CDR3 sequences, with 14% seen just once and 7.5% to 8% held by the top ten. Worth noting for this clonotype: Antigen specificity is unknown.

The chain has TRBV6-1 and TRBJ2-2; no reliable D call. This clonotype was obtained from a man aged 50 or older who received an inactivated influenza vaccine. The sample was PBMCs from blood, taken 14 to 15 days before vaccination. The CDR3 spells CASSEVWGLSTGELFF. In DNA form, the CDR3 reads TGTGCCAGCAGTGAAGTATGGGGTTTGAGCACCGGGGAGCTGTTTTTT.